The 8 T cell receptor beta chains below all came from one sample that was sequenced in a study of Ad26.COV2.S vaccination and SARS-CoV-2 variants. This sample's treatment: roughly 19 received Ad26.COV2.S at low or high dose, single or two shots; 5 received placebo; per-sample allocation not given. Day 63 after the first vaccine or placebo injection was the time point for sampling. Here immunoSEQ multiplex PCR was the method, and the copy in TCRdb shows in-frame clones only, minus some. The sample records about 390,000 clones, approximately 86% being singletons. Source: peripheral blood, taken in a trial of Ad26.COV2.S vaccine versus placebo. All receptors derive from a person aged 18-60 years who received the Ad26.COV2.S COVID-19 vaccine or a placebo.

This clone is a singleton in its sample. The rearrangement links TRBV18 to TRBJ2-1; TRBD2 agrees at 10 bases. The CDR3 is 16 residues long. V shed 6 bases, J shed 3 bases, and the junction held 8 bases outside the gene matches. The germline CDR1 and CDR2 sequences are KGHSH and LQKENI. The CDR3 loop is CASSPFASGGYNEQFF. The CDR3 bases are TGTGCCAGCTCCCCCTTCGCTAGCGGGGGCTACAATGAGCAGTTCTTC.

The V gene is TRBV19, the J gene TRBJ2-4; D possibly matches TRBD1 or TRBD2 (6 bases each). V was pared by 3 bases and J by 0 bases, with 12 bases between. This CDR3 has 16 residues. Germline V gene data show CDR1 as LNHDA and CDR2 as SQIVND (reference sequence). The CDR3 loop is CASSIGGQLAKNIQYF. The CDR3 DNA reads TGTGCCAGTAGTATCGGGGGCCAACTAGCCAAAAACATTCAGTACTTC. The whole variable domain, remainder taken from reference TRBV19 and TRBJ2-4, is DGGITQSPKYLFRKEGQNVTLSCEQNLNHDAMYWYRQDPGQGLRLIYYSQIVNDFQKGDIAEGYSVSREKKESFPLTVTSAQKNPTAFYLCASSIGGQLAKNIQYFGAGTRLSVL.

For the CDR3, the DNA is TGTGCCACCAGCCAGGGGATCGCAGATACGCAGTATTTT. Protein sequence: CATSQGIADTQYF. This chain links TRBV15 with TRBJ2-3; perhaps TRBD1 as D (6 bases). Germline values: CDR1 LNHNV, CDR2 YYDKDF (reference sequence). The ends were cut back, 5 bases at V and 4 bases at J, with 10 bases in the middle. The CDR3 is made up of 13 amino acids.

This chain links TRBV10-3 with TRBJ1-2; 7 nucleotides agree with TRBD1. Trimming took 7 bases from V and 3 from J; bases not matched to a gene: 8. This CDR3 has 14 residues. Germline assignment: CDR1 ENHRY and CDR2 SYGVKD. The chain's CDR3 is CAITRSGQHYGYTF. Here the CDR3 DNA reads TGTGCCATCACCCGCTCGGGACAGCACTATGGCTACACCTTC.

The V and J genes are TRBV2 and TRBJ2-7, with 8 bases that match TRBD1. CDR1 and CDR2 (germline): SNHLY, FYNNEI. The CDR3 length is 15 residues. J lost 2 bases, V lost 8 bases, and 11 bases had no gene match. CDR3 DNA: TGTGCCAGCGGACTGACGAACAGGGGGACCTACGAGCAGTACTTC. Its protein product is CASGLTNRGTYEQYF. The entire variable domain, with the rest obtained from reference TRBV2 and TRBJ2-7, is as follows: EPEVTQTPSHQVTQMGQEVILRCVPISNHLYFYWYRQILGQKVEFLVSFYNNEISEKSEIFDDQFSVERPDGSNFTLKIRSTKLEDSAMYFCASGLTNRGTYEQYFGPGTRLTVT.

The chain recombines TRBV2 with TRBJ1-4; D gene ambiguous. This CDR3 has 14 amino acids. V was cut by 0 bases and J by 7 bases, with 9 bases left in between. Per the germline V gene, CDR1 is SNHLY and CDR2 is FYNNEI. The CDR3 DNA reads as TGTGCCAGCAGTGAAGCGCTACAGTCTGAAAAACTGTTTTTT. This sequence encodes CASSEALQSEKLFF.

The chain recombines TRBV4-1 with TRBJ1-2; no clear D gene. V shed 0 bases and J shed 8 bases, with 16 bases lying between them. This CDR3 is built from 15 residues. Germline V gives CDR1 MGHRA, CDR2 YSYEKL. CDR3 residues: CASSQDLPAVFGYTF. The DNA for the CDR3 is TGCGCCAGCAGCCAAGATTTGCCGGCGGTTTTCGGCTACACCTTC.

J is TRBJ2-1 and V is TRBV3-1 (or the pseudogene TRBV3-2); 9 bases match TRBD2. Germline V gives CDR1 LGHDT, CDR2 YNNKEL (reference sequence). Trimming cost V 2 bases and J 7 bases; bases outside gene matches: 6. This CDR3 has 15 residues. The CDR3 nucleotides read TGTGCCAGCAGCCAACCTCTAGCGGGGAGGAATGAGCAGTTCTTC. Translated, it gives CASSQPLAGRNEQFF.